A selection of T cell receptor beta chains follows, all from one sample in a study of blood T cell repertoires in COVID-19. Method: immunoSEQ multiplex PCR; TCRdb's copy keeps in-frame clones and lacks some. The sample has fewer than 300,000 clones; more than 70% are singletons. Sequences were obtained from peripheral blood. These receptors were collected from a man aged 80 or over with acute or convalescent COVID-19. Both conserved end residues are part of each CDR3. A D gene is named only where the DNA matches it firmly. Size is omitted from some rows. Given values are once, few, many or a class for expanded clones.

D gene: TRBD2
clone size: .
V gene: TRBV5-4
J gene: TRBJ2-5
CDR3 DNA: TGTGCCAGCAGCACTAGGGGGAGCGGGGGGGAGACCCAGTACTTC
CDR3 protein: CASSTRGSGGETQYF

D gene: .
clone size: .
V gene: TRBV3-1/TRBV3-2
J gene: TRBJ1-1
CDR3 DNA: TGTGCCAGCAGCCACGGGATCGGGACTGAAGCTTTCTTT
CDR3 protein: CASSHGIGTEAFF

D gene: .
clone size: .
V gene: TRBV2
J gene: TRBJ2-6
CDR3 DNA: TGTGCCAGCAGTCCAGGGGACTCTGGGGCCAACGTCCTGACTTTC
CDR3 protein: CASSPGDSGANVLTF

D gene: TRBD1
clone size: once
V gene: TRBV28
J gene: TRBJ1-1
CDR3 DNA: TGTGCCAGCAGGCTGACAGGGACGGGGCTTTTCACTGAAGCTTTCTTT
CDR3 protein: CASRLTGTGLFTEAFF

D gene: .
clone size: .
V gene: TRBV27
J gene: TRBJ2-3
CDR3 DNA: TGTGCCAGCAGTTTGTCTACCAACAGAATAGATACGCAGTATTTT
CDR3 protein: CASSLSTNRIDTQYF

D gene: .
clone size: .
V gene: TRBV18
J gene: TRBJ1-2
CDR3 DNA: TGTGCCAGCTCACCGAACCGGCAGGACTATGGCTACACCTTC
CDR3 protein: CASSPNRQDYGYTF

D gene: TRBD1
clone size: .
V gene: TRBV7-9
J gene: TRBJ2-6
CDR3 DNA: TGTGCCAGCAGCTTGGGACAGGGAACTGGGGCCAACGTCCTGACTTTC
CDR3 protein: CASSLGQGTGANVLTF

D gene: TRBD2
clone size: .
V gene: TRBV6-1
J gene: TRBJ2-7
CDR3 DNA: TGTGCCAGCAGTGAAGGACTAGCGGGAGAGATCTACGAGCAGTACTTC
CDR3 protein: CASSEGLAGEIYEQYF

D gene: .
clone size: .
V gene: TRBV11-3
J gene: TRBJ2-7
CDR3 DNA: TGTGCCAGCAGCTTATTTCAGGGAGGAGAGCAGTACTTC
CDR3 protein: CASSLFQGGEQYF

D gene: TRBD1
clone size: .
V gene: TRBV2
J gene: TRBJ1-1
CDR3 DNA: TGTGCCAGCAGCGAAAGGGTGGTTTCCGGGACAGCGGCTTTCTTT
CDR3 protein: CASSERVVSGTAAFF

D gene: TRBD1
clone size: .
V gene: TRBV7-9
J gene: TRBJ1-6
CDR3 DNA: TGTGCCAGCAGCTGGACAGGGACGACTTCACCCCTCCACTTT
CDR3 protein: CASSWTGTTSPLHF

D gene: .
clone size: .
V gene: TRBV4-1
J gene: TRBJ1-6
CDR3 DNA: TGCGCCAGCAGCCAAGACCTCTCTTCCTCACCCCTCCACTTT
CDR3 protein: CASSQDLSSSPLHF

D gene: .
clone size: once
V gene: TRBV7-3
J gene: TRBJ1-1
CDR3 DNA: TGTGCCAGCAGCTTAAGCCCGGGTAGCACTGAAGCTTTCTTT
CDR3 protein: CASSLSPGSTEAFF

D gene: TRBD2
clone size: .
V gene: TRBV27
J gene: TRBJ2-7
CDR3 DNA: TGTGCCAGCAGGAGTAGCGGGAGAGGGTACGAGCAGTACTTC
CDR3 protein: CASRSSGRGYEQYF

D gene: .
clone size: .
V gene: TRBV28
J gene: TRBJ1-4
CDR3 DNA: TGTGCCAGCAGTTTCCGCGGTTATAATGAAAAACTGTTTTTT
CDR3 protein: CASSFRGYNEKLFF

D gene: TRBD2
clone size: .
V gene: TRBV2
J gene: TRBJ2-1
CDR3 DNA: TGTGCCAGCAGTGCCGCTAGCGGGAGATTACAACGGCAGTTCTTC
CDR3 protein: CASSAASGRLQRQFF

D gene: .
clone size: .
V gene: TRBV30
J gene: TRBJ1-2
CDR3 DNA: TGTGCCTGGAGTGCGCGGCTGACGGACTATGGCTACACCTTC
CDR3 protein: CAWSARLTDYGYTF

D gene: TRBD1
clone size: once
V gene: TRBV19
J gene: TRBJ2-3
CDR3 DNA: TGTGCCAGTAGGCTGGGACAGGGGTATAGCACAGATACGCAGTATTTT
CDR3 protein: CASRLGQGYSTDTQYF

D gene: TRBD1
clone size: .
V gene: TRBV6-6
J gene: TRBJ1-6
CDR3 DNA: TGTGCCAGCAGCATGGGACAGGGGGGAATAAATTCACCCCTCCACTTT
CDR3 protein: CASSMGQGGINSPLHF

D gene: .
clone size: few
V gene: TRBV6-1
J gene: TRBJ2-1
CDR3 DNA: TGTGCCAGCAGTGAAAAATGGGGGGGCCCCGAGTCGTTCTTC
CDR3 protein: CASSEKWGGPESFF

D gene: TRBD1
clone size: .
V gene: TRBV6-1
J gene: TRBJ2-7
CDR3 DNA: TGTGCCAGCAGTGAAGCTGGTGGGACAGTTGCCTACGAGCAGTACTTC
CDR3 protein: CASSEAGGTVAYEQYF

D gene: TRBD2
clone size: .
V gene: TRBV7-6
J gene: TRBJ2-7
CDR3 DNA: TGTGCCAGCAGCCCCCAGCGGGGGGCGCAATACGAGCAGTACTTC
CDR3 protein: CASSPQRGAQYEQYF

D gene: TRBD2
clone size: .
V gene: TRBV27
J gene: TRBJ2-1
CDR3 DNA: TGTGCCAGCAGTAAGGGACTAGCGGGAGGGGCATACAATGAGCAGTTCTTC
CDR3 protein: CASSKGLAGGAYNEQFF

D gene: TRBD1
clone size: .
V gene: TRBV5-1
J gene: TRBJ1-1
CDR3 DNA: TGCGCCAGCAGCAAAGATCGACGAGGGACAGGGGCTCACACTGAAGCTTTCTTT
CDR3 protein: CASSKDRRGTGAHTEAFF

D gene: TRBD1
clone size: .
V gene: TRBV27
J gene: TRBJ1-2
CDR3 DNA: TGTGCCAGCAGACTTAAGGCCCGGACAGGGGAGACTCATGGCTACACCTTC
CDR3 protein: CASRLKARTGETHGYTF

D gene: TRBD2
clone size: .
V gene: TRBV5-1
J gene: TRBJ2-3
CDR3 DNA: TGCGCCAGCACTAGCGGGGGAGTTGCAGATACGCAGTATTTT
CDR3 protein: CASTSGGVADTQYF

D gene: .
clone size: .
V gene: TRBV13
J gene: TRBJ1-5
CDR3 DNA: TGTGCCAGCAGCTTTTCAGGGCTGAGCAATCAGCCCCAGCATTTT
CDR3 protein: CASSFSGLSNQPQHF

D gene: .
clone size: .
V gene: TRBV21-1
J gene: TRBJ1-5
CDR3 DNA: TGTGCCAGCAGACAGGGGATTCAGCCCCAGCATTTT
CDR3 protein: CASRQGIQPQHF

D gene: TRBD2
clone size: .
V gene: TRBV5-1
J gene: TRBJ2-3
CDR3 DNA: TGCGCCAGCAGCCTAAGGACTAGCGGGGGACGCGGGGATACGCAGTATTTT
CDR3 protein: CASSLRTSGGRGDTQYF

D gene: .
clone size: .
V gene: TRBV28
J gene: TRBJ1-1
CDR3 DNA: TGTGCCAGCTTAGGGGGGGGCCGGAAAGCTTTCTTT
CDR3 protein: CASLGGGRKAFF

D gene: TRBD1
clone size: .
V gene: TRBV7-9
J gene: TRBJ2-7
CDR3 DNA: TGTGCCAGCAGCAACTGGGACAGCCGATTTGGTGACGAGCAGTACTTC
CDR3 protein: CASSNWDSRFGDEQYF